The entry below gives a single TCR beta chain sequence along with its context. One base away lies a much larger clone, so this may be a sequencing read error. This specimen comes from a study of T cells in Graves' hyperthyroidism and ophthalmopathy. From germline, CDR1 is SGHTA and CDR2 FQGNSA. The CDR3 is 11 amino acids. V shed 5 bases and J shed 13 bases, with 14 bases lying between them. The CDR3 regions of TCR beta were amplified from RNA transcripts. TCR CDR3 regions were first amplified by RT-PCR with HTBI primers. TCRdb called the multiplex PCR reads again in MiXCR, with one record for every CDR3 protein. The top ten hold roughly a quarter of the sample, which has about 96,000 distinct CDR3 sequences, around 50% seen once.

The clonotype originates from a woman in her thirties or forties with Graves' hyperthyroidism. The sequencing input was blood. The chain combines TRBV7-2 with TRBJ1-2; D gene uncertain. The CDR3 spells CASSLDRGRTF. CDR3 nucleotides: TGTGCCAGCAGCCTAGATCGTGGCCGCACCTTC.